Presented here are 29 T cell receptor beta chains from one specimen sequenced in a study of T cell changes during pregnancy in multiple sclerosis. Some clones are missing from TCRdb's copy, which holds only in-frame ones; the method was immunoSEQ multiplex PCR. The sample shows 73,000 or so clones, roughly 88% of them seen only once. Sequenced here: peripheral blood, sampled after pregnancy. The receptor source for this set is a female donor in good health, enrolled as a control in a pregnancy study.

This rearrangement joins TRBV5-4 to TRBJ2-1, with 8 bases lining up with TRBD2. The length of the CDR3 is 14 residues. With 7 bases clipped from V and 2 bases from J, the junction kept 5 bases outside the gene matches. Per germline, CDR1 SGHNT and CDR2 YYREEE (reference sequence). The CDR3 DNA reads TGTGCCAGCGGCGCTAGCGGGCCCTACAATGAGCAGTTCTTC. Protein sequence: CASGASGPYNEQFF. Using reference TRBV5-4 and TRBJ2-1 for the parts outside the CDR3, the full variable domain is ETGVTQSPTHLIKTRGQQVTLRCSSQSGHNTVSWYQQALGQGPQFIFQYYREEENGRGNFPPRFSGLQFPNYSSELNVNALELDDSALYLCASGASGPYNEQFFGPGTRLTVL.

The rearrangement links TRBV6-5 to TRBJ2-7, with unresolved D. Germline V gives CDR1 MNHEY, CDR2 SVGAGI. V shed 5 bases and J shed 3 bases, with 14 bases lying between them. This CDR3 region has 14 residues. In nucleotides, the CDR3 is TGTGCCAGCAGTCTCTCGGGTCTGGGCTACGAGCAGTACTTC. It translates to CASSLSGLGYEQYF.

The genes are TRBV6-5 and TRBJ1-2; 11 bases fit TRBD1. The ends lost 0 bases at V and 7 bases at J; junction bases unmatched: 4. There are 15 residues in the CDR3. Germline CDR1 is MNHEY and CDR2 is SVGAGI. CDR3 bases: TGTGCCAGCAGTTACTCGGTGGGACAGGGGGGTGGCTACACCTTC. Translated: CASSYSVGQGGGYTF.

V is TRBV5-4 and J is TRBJ1-2; 9 bases line up with TRBD1. V lost 4 bases to trimming and J lost 8 bases; unmatched junction nucleotides: 9. The CDR3 runs to 14 residues. Germline CDR1 reads SGHNT; CDR2 reads YYREEE (reference sequence). The CDR3 region is CASSANRGRLGYTF. The CDR3 coding sequence is TGTGCCAGCAGCGCGAACAGGGGGCGGTTGGGCTACACCTTC.

This chain links TRBV10-1 with TRBJ1-1; D might be TRBD1 (6 bases). V was pared by 4 bases and J by 4 bases, with 16 bases between. This CDR3 is built from 15 residues. Germline V lookup: CDR1 WNHNN, CDR2 SYGVQD (reference sequence). DNA for the CDR3: TGCGCCAGCAGTGTGCCATACAGGGACCCCACTGAAGCTTTCTTT. It is translated as CASSVPYRDPTEAFF.

The rearrangement links TRBV14 to TRBJ2-7; 8 bases are shared with TRBD2. Germline V gene lookup returns CDR1 SGHDN and CDR2 FVKESK. Trimming took 5 bases from V and 2 from J; bases not matched to a gene: 8. CDR3 length: 15 amino acids. CDR3 in amino acids: CASSLLADNTYEQYF. As DNA, the CDR3 is TGTGCCAGCAGCTTACTAGCGGACAACACCTACGAGCAGTACTTC.

The chain links TRBV27 to TRBJ2-7; TRBD2 aligns across 7 bases. V shed 2 bases and J 7 bases; nucleotides not matched to a gene: 8. The germline V gene encodes CDR1 MNHEY and CDR2 SMNVEV (reference sequence). This CDR3 comprises 14 residues. CDR3 amino acids: CASSLQGGAGEQYF. The CDR3 coding sequence is TGTGCCAGCAGTTTACAGGGAGGGGCGGGTGAGCAGTACTTC.

This clone was detected only once. This rearrangement joins TRBV15 to TRBJ2-1; the match to TRBD1 covers 7 bases. Per the germline V gene, CDR1 is LNHNV and CDR2 is YYDKDF (reference sequence). With V trimmed by 3 bases and J by 3 bases, 5 bases remained unmatched. The CDR3 loop spans 15 amino acids. CDR3 loop: CATSSGAGGYNEQFF. As DNA, the CDR3 is TGTGCCACCAGCAGTGGGGCAGGGGGCTACAATGAGCAGTTCTTC.

This chain links TRBV29-1 with TRBJ2-1; tentatively, D is TRBD2 (6 bases). This CDR3 has 16 amino acids. The germline V gene encodes CDR1 SQVTM and CDR2 ANQGSEA. Trimming removed 0 bases from V and 0 bases from J, with 12 bases in between. The CDR3 region is CSVEDNRGSSYNEQFF. Written as DNA, the CDR3 is TGCAGCGTTGAAGACAACCGGGGGAGCTCCTACAATGAGCAGTTCTTC.

This clone was seen at least ten times. This chain links TRBV11-3 with TRBJ2-3; 14 bases are a match to TRBD2. The CDR3 runs 18 residues. From germline, CDR1 is SGHNT and CDR2 YENEEA. The V and J ends lost 4 bases and 0 bases, in that order; junction bases with no gene match: 6. In DNA, the CDR3 is TGTGCCAGCAGCTCCAACAGACTAGCGGGGGGGAGCACAGATACGCAGTATTTT. It yields the protein CASSSNRLAGGSTDTQYF. The complete variable domain, with remaining parts taken from reference TRBV11-3 and TRBJ2-3, reads EAGVVQSPRYKIIEKKQPVAFWCNPISGHNTLYWYLQNLGQGPELLIRYENEEAVDDSQLPKDRFSAERLKGVDSTLKIQPAELGDSAVYLCASSSNRLAGGSTDTQYFGPGTRLTVL.

The chain recombines TRBV19 with TRBJ1-2; possible D gene TRBD1, 5 bases. V was shortened by 6 bases and J by 4 bases, with 21 bases between the two germline ends. Germline CDR1 reads LNHDA; CDR2 reads SQIVND (reference sequence). The CDR3 length is 16 residues. The CDR3 sequence is CASRGTGLGKGYGYTF. In DNA form, the CDR3 reads TGTGCCAGTAGGGGGACTGGCCTTGGGAAAGGCTATGGCTACACCTTC.

CDR3 in DNA: TGTGCCAGCAGCCAAGCGGGAAATAGCAATCAGCCCCAGCATTTT. Protein: CASSQAGNSNQPQHF. The chain combines TRBV7-8 with TRBJ1-5; D not certain. Per germline, CDR1 SGHVS and CDR2 FQNEAQ. This CDR3 is built from 15 residues. The V gene lost 5 bases and the J gene lost 0 bases, with 11 bases spanning the gap.

This chain uses TRBV5-1 with TRBJ2-1, with 9 positions matching TRBD2. From germline, CDR1 is SGHRS and CDR2 YFSETQ. V lost 4 bases to trimming and J lost 6 bases; unmatched junction nucleotides: 14. The CDR3 covers 17 residues. DNA of the CDR3: TGCGCCAGCAGCGCCGGAGGGGGGGCGGGAGGGTTCAATGAGCAGTTCTTC. Protein: CASSAGGGAGGFNEQFF.

This chain joins TRBV19 and TRBJ1-2; no clear D gene. The germline V gene encodes CDR1 LNHDA and CDR2 SQIVND (reference sequence). The CDR3 extends over 11 amino acids. Trimming took off 5 bases at V and 7 bases at J, with 8 bases between the two ends. CDR3 nucleotides: TGTGCCAGTAGTCAGGCGGGTGGCTACACCTTC. This encodes CASSQAGGYTF. Together with reference TRBV19 and TRBJ1-2, the CDR3 gives the full variable domain: DGGITQSPKYLFRKEGQNVTLSCEQNLNHDAMYWYRQDPGQGLRLIYYSQIVNDFQKGDIAEGYSVSREKKESFPLTVTSAQKNPTAFYLCASSQAGGYTFGSGTRLTVV.

V gene TRBV6-1 combines with J gene TRBJ1-5; maybe TRBD1 (5 bases). The germline gives CDR1 MNHNS, CDR2 SASEGT. CDR3 length equals 15 residues. V shed 6 bases and J shed 3 bases, with 15 bases lying between them. The CDR3 DNA reads as TGTGCCAGCAGCCCTTCGTGGGGCAACAATCAGCCCCAGCATTTT. Residues: CASSPSWGNNQPQHF.

J is TRBJ2-3 and V is TRBV19; 7 positions match TRBD1. This CDR3 region has 15 residues. V shed 3 bases, J shed 0 bases, and the junction held 3 bases outside the gene matches. The germline gives CDR1 LNHDA, CDR2 SQIVND (reference sequence). The CDR3 region is CASSISTGSTDTQYF. The CDR3 DNA sequence: TGTGCCAGTAGTATCTCGACAGGGAGCACAGATACGCAGTATTTT.

The rearrangement joins TRBV5-4 to TRBJ2-2, with TRBD2 matching 8 bases. Losses at the gene ends were 3 bases for V and 1 base for J; bases not matched to a gene: 2. The CDR3 is made up of 15 amino acids. In germline, CDR1 is SGHNT, CDR2 YYREEE (reference sequence). Here the CDR3 reads CASSSSGRNTGELFF. In DNA form, the CDR3 reads TGTGCCAGCAGCTCTAGCGGGCGGAACACCGGGGAGCTGTTTTTT. Full variable domain (missing parts from reference TRBV5-4 and TRBJ2-2): ETGVTQSPTHLIKTRGQQVTLRCSSQSGHNTVSWYQQALGQGPQFIFQYYREEENGRGNFPPRFSGLQFPNYSSELNVNALELDDSALYLCASSSSGRNTGELFFGEGSRLTVL.

J is TRBJ2-2 and V is TRBV12-5, with D possibly being TRBD2 (5 bases). The length of the CDR3 is 14 residues. Germline V gives CDR1 LGHNT, CDR2 FRNRAP. Trimming took 3 bases from V and 7 from J, leaving 12 bases between them. The CDR3 protein is CASGLVGEVGELFF. The CDR3 coding sequence is TGTGCTAGTGGTTTAGTGGGAGAGGTCGGGGAGCTGTTTTTT.

The chain links TRBV7-2 to TRBJ2-3; no reliable D call. V lost 2 bases to trimming and J lost 2 bases, with 8 bases between them. CDR1 is SGHTA and CDR2 is FQGNSA in the germline V gene. This CDR3 is 14 amino acids long. CDR3 sequence: CASSLWPDTDTQYF. CDR3 DNA sequence: TGTGCCAGCAGCTTATGGCCCGACACAGATACGCAGTATTTT.

This chain links TRBV30 with TRBJ2-2; D possibly corresponds to TRBD2 (5 bases). Between the trimmed V and J ends, which lost 5 bases and 8 bases, there was a span of 6 bases. The CDR3 has 10 amino acids. Germline CDR1 reads GTSNPN; CDR2 reads SVGIG (reference sequence). CDR3 sequence (DNA): TGTGCCTGGGACTATGGGGAGCTGTTTTTT. This translates into CAWDYGELFF. The full variable domain, its missing parts supplied by reference TRBV30 and TRBJ2-2, is SQTIHQWPATLVQPVGSPLSLECTVEGTSNPNLYWYRQAAGRGLQLLFYSVGIGQISSEVPQNLSASRPQDRQFILSSKKLLLSDSGFYLCAWDYGELFFGEGSRLTVL.

This chain links TRBV19 with TRBJ2-7, with D maybe TRBD2 (6 bases). This CDR3 contains 14 residues. V lost 2 bases and J lost 3, with 11 bases in between. Germline V lookup: CDR1 LNHDA, CDR2 SQIVND (reference sequence). CDR3 sequence reads: CASSILSGGYEQYF. CDR3 coding DNA: TGTGCCAGTAGTATATTGTCCGGGGGCTACGAGCAGTACTTC.

The chain joins TRBV10-3 to TRBJ1-1; the D gene is possibly TRBD1 (5 bases). Germline loops: CDR1 ENHRY, CDR2 SYGVKD. V gave up 4 bases and J gave up 1 base, with 7 bases separating them. The CDR3 totals 13 residues. In nucleotides, the CDR3 is TGTGCCATCAGTGGGGGGGGGAACACTGAAGCTTTCTTT. Protein: CAISGGGNTEAFF.

J is TRBJ1-3 and V is TRBV4-2; no reliable D call. Germline CDR1 is LGHNA and CDR2 is YNFKEQ. V lost 4 bases and J 0 bases, leaving 16 bases between the germline ends. The CDR3 length is 17 residues. CDR3 residues: CASSRVPRGTSGNTIYF. DNA of the CDR3: TGTGCCAGCAGCCGAGTACCTCGGGGAACCTCTGGAAACACCATATATTTT.

The V gene is TRBV30, the J gene TRBJ2-5, with D unclear. The CDR3 contains 12 residues. V was pared by 3 bases and J by 4 bases, with 9 bases between. Germline V CDR1 and CDR2: GTSNPN, SVGIG (reference sequence). The CDR3 loop is CAWRPQSETQYF. As DNA, the CDR3 is TGTGCCTGGAGGCCCCAGTCAGAGACCCAGTACTTC. Filled out from reference TRBV30 and TRBJ2-5, the complete variable domain reads SQTIHQWPATLVQPVGSPLSLECTVEGTSNPNLYWYRQAAGRGLQLLFYSVGIGQISSEVPQNLSASRPQDRQFILSSKKLLLSDSGFYLCAWRPQSETQYFGPGTRLLVL.

The chain links TRBV6-5 to TRBJ1-3, with 10 bases lining up with TRBD1. The trim removed 5 bases at V and 9 bases at J, leaving 7 bases unmatched. This CDR3 has 14 residues. Germline values: CDR1 MNHEY, CDR2 SVGAGI. CDR3 amino acids: CASSTRTGGSTIYF. CDR3 nucleotide sequence: TGTGCCAGCAGTACTCGGACAGGGGGGAGCACCATATATTTT.

The chain links TRBV15 to TRBJ1-1; no definite D call. Germline CDR1 is LNHNV and CDR2 is YYDKDF (reference sequence). The CDR3 length is 15 residues. V gave up 0 bases and J gave up 2 bases, with 10 bases separating them. The chain's CDR3 is CATSRDLVRNTEAFF. CDR3 bases: TGTGCCACCAGCAGAGATCTGGTGAGAAACACTGAAGCTTTCTTT.

As to this clone: Since no conserved phenylalanine or tryptophan closes the CDR3, a read error is the likely cause. The DNA is left out, because the CDR3 cannot be placed on it with certainty; the CDR3 is given as TCRdb lists it. This chain uses TRBV12-2 with TRBJ1-2; the table's D call, TRBD1, has no DNA check behind it. TRBV12-2 is a pseudogene segment. The CDR3 has 19 amino acids, counting both end residues. The CDR3 loop is CASRLLRDSFPSLNYGYTL.

The V call is TRBV10-1, the J call TRBJ2-1; possibly TRBD1 for D (6 bases). Deletions cut 4 bases from V and 4 bases from J, with 11 bases between. This CDR3 contains 14 residues. Germline CDR1 is WNHNN and CDR2 is SYGVQD (reference sequence). As DNA, the CDR3 is TGCGCCAGCAGTGCCGGACAGAATTACAATGAGCAGTTCTTC. Amino acids: CASSAGQNYNEQFF.

This clone was seen just once. The chain employs TRBV6-1 and TRBJ1-5, with TRBD1 as a possible D gene (5 bases). The CDR3 has 17 amino acids. Trimming took off 4 bases at V and 3 bases at J, with 19 bases between the two ends. CDR1 and CDR2 from the germline V gene are MNHNS and SASEGT. CDR3 loop: CASSGSTVPRDNQPQHF. CDR3 in DNA: TGTGCCAGCAGTGGAAGTACAGTCCCCAGGGACAATCAGCCCCAGCATTTT.